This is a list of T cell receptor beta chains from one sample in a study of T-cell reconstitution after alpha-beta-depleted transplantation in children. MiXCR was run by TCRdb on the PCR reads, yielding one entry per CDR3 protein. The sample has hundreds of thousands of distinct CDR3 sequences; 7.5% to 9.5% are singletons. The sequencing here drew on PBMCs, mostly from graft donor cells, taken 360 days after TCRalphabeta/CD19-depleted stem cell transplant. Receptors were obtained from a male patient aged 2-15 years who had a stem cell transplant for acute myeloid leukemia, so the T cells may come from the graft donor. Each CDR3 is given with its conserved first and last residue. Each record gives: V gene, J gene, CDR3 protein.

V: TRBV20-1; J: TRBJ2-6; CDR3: CSAREPSGFSGANVLTF
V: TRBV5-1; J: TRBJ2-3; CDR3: CASSSRQSTDTQYF
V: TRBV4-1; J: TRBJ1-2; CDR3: CASSQEGSVDYGYTF
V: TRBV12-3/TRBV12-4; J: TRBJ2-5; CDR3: CASSLLGQSMYQETQYF
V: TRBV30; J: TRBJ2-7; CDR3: CAWRGLAGTYEQYF
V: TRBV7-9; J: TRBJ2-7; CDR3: CASSLGPNSYEQYF
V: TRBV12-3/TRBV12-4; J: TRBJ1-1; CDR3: CASSFRQDGNTEAFF
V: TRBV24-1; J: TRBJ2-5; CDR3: CATSPGGGETQYF
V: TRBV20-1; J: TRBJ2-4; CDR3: CSARGETVKNIQYF
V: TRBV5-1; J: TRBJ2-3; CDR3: CASSLVRDTDTQYF
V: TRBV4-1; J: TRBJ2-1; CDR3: CASSQARVTSGRRPSYNEQFF
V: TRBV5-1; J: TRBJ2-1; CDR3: CASSPTQGFGEQFF
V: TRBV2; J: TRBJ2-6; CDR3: CASKAGPTGANVLTF
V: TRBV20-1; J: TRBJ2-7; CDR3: CSAVWTLTYEQYF
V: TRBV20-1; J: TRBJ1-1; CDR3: CSAFTGALNTEAFF
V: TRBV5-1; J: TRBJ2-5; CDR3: CASSVLAGEETQYF
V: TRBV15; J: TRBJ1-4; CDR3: CATSREGRQVGRKLFF
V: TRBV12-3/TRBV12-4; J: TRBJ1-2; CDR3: CASSKTGTSGYTF
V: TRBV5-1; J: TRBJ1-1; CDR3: CASSVGSNTEAFF
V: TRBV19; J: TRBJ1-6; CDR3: CASSIVPDSPLHF
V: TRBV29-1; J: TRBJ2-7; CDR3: CSAHRDPSSEQYF
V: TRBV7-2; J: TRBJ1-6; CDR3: CASSLGGIHNSPLHF
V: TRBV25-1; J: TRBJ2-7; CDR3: CASSGRYEQYF
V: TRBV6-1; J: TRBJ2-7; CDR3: CASKPRGTTYEQYF
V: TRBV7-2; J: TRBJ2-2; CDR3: CASSLIAGGGELFF
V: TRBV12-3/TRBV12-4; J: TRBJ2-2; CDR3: CANPDYNTGELFF
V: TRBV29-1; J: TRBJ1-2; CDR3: CSVGQIADYGYTF
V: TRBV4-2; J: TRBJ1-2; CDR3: CASSQATQPGINYGYTF
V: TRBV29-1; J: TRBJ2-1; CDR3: CSVAGLSGQVDEQFF